This TCR beta chain was recovered during a study of T cells in Graves' hyperthyroidism and ophthalmopathy. Diagnosis rested on symptoms, serum thyroxine and TRAb, thyroid ultrasound, and orbital computed tomography. V shed 3 bases and J shed 5 bases, with 11 bases lying between them. This CDR3 is 13 amino acids long. In germline, CDR1 is LNHDA, CDR2 SQIVND (reference sequence). It was RNA transcripts that yielded the amplified TCR beta CDR3 regions. The study used the HTBI primer set for a first-round RT-PCR of the TCR CDR3. From the multiplex PCR reads, TCRdb called clonotypes with MiXCR, one entry per CDR3 protein. This table has about 600,000 distinct CDR3 sequences, 13% to 15% appearing once.

The TCR comes from a woman aged 50 to 60 with Graves' ophthalmopathy. Sequencing was done on a sample of blood. The chain recombines TRBV19 with TRBJ2-7; D remains ambiguous. In DNA, the CDR3 is TGTGCCAGTAGTATTCGTAGGGTAGACGAGCAGTACTTC. This sequence encodes CASSIRRVDEQYF.